These T cell receptor beta chains were read from a single sample in a study of identical twins. TCRdb processed the 5' RACE reads anew with MiXCR; each CDR3 protein has one entry. The repertoire has approximately 550,000 distinct CDR3 sequences, under 25% of them found once; the top ten carry roughly 0.5%. These same data were also listed under a study on yellow fever vaccine responses in identical twins.

The source material was CD4+ T cells sorted from blood. Receptors originate from a woman under 30 in good health. The conserved cysteine and the conserved F or W are not part of the CDR3 here. A D gene is named only where the DNA matches it firmly.

D: TRBD2
length: 14
J: TRBJ2-1
V: TRBV24-1
CDR3: ATSDLEAGGPWEQF

D: NA
length: 13
J: TRBJ2-7
V: TRBV20-1
CDR3: SARGEKGKSYEQY

D: TRBD1
length: 14
J: TRBJ1-1
V: TRBV20-1
CDR3: SARAGTGTMNTEAF

D: NA
length: 12
J: TRBJ2-2
V: TRBV10-3
CDR3: AISDKGFTGELF

D: TRBD2
length: 15
J: TRBJ2-1
V: TRBV12-3/TRBV12-4
CDR3: PSSGGLAEKGYNEQF

D: NA
length: 14
J: TRBJ2-2
V: TRBV20-1
CDR3: SVPVKRTANTGELF

D: NA
length: 11
J: TRBJ1-1
V: TRBV3-1
CDR3: ASSQIVNTEAF

D: NA
length: 11
J: TRBJ1-4
V: TRBV20-1
CDR3: SATPATNEKLF

D: NA
length: 13
J: TRBJ2-2
V: TRBV11-2
CDR3: ASSLVSTNTGELF

D: TRBD2
length: 15
J: TRBJ2-2
V: TRBV7-3
CDR3: ASSLMALAANTGELF

D: NA
length: 13
J: TRBJ1-3
V: TRBV12-3/TRBV12-4
CDR3: ASSLSVHGGNTIY

D: NA
length: 12
J: TRBJ2-3
V: TRBV25-1
CDR3: ASSEDRLTDTQY

D: TRBD2
length: 10
J: TRBJ2-5
V: TRBV20-1
CDR3: SATGGKETQY

D: TRBD2
length: 12
J: TRBJ2-3
V: TRBV6-1
CDR3: ASGLGTSADTQY

D: NA
length: 13
J: TRBJ2-5
V: TRBV2
CDR3: ASEHRGGGQETQY

D: NA
length: 12
J: TRBJ2-1
V: TRBV24-1
CDR3: ATSFGYSYNEQF

D: TRBD2
length: 12
J: TRBJ2-1
V: TRBV7-9
CDR3: ASSLLGLAYEQF

D: NA
length: 14
J: TRBJ2-3
V: TRBV5-1
CDR3: ASSLRGLWVADTQY

D: TRBD2
length: 14
J: TRBJ2-3
V: TRBV12-3/TRBV12-4
CDR3: ASSSRLAGGRDTQY

D: TRBD1
length: 16
J: TRBJ2-2
V: TRBV6-7
CDR3: ASNYSPERGRRGGELF

D: NA
length: 13
J: TRBJ2-1
V: TRBV18
CDR3: ASSPRVVTYNEQF

D: TRBD2
length: 13
J: TRBJ2-7
V: TRBV3-1
CDR3: ASSQGLAGVSGLY

D: NA
length: 15
J: TRBJ2-2
V: TRBV10-2
CDR3: ASSESSGMGDTGELF

D: NA
length: 13
J: TRBJ2-3
V: TRBV10-3
CDR3: AISTRDGSTDTQY

D: TRBD2
length: 18
J: TRBJ2-1
V: TRBV11-2
CDR3: ASSRRISIAGHTAYNEQF

D: TRBD1
length: 14
J: TRBJ1-2
V: TRBV20-1
CDR3: SAREAGGQANYGYT

D: NA
length: 9
J: TRBJ2-2
V: TRBV12-3/TRBV12-4
CDR3: ASTSPGELF

D: NA
length: 10
J: TRBJ2-7
V: TRBV12-3/TRBV12-4
CDR3: ASSLEAYEQY

D: TRBD2
length: 12
J: TRBJ2-1
V: TRBV10-3
CDR3: AIRAGGAYNEQF

D: TRBD1
length: 11
J: TRBJ2-4
V: TRBV12-3/TRBV12-4
CDR3: ATSRDSKNIQY

D: NA
length: 10
J: TRBJ2-5
V: TRBV28
CDR3: ASSFAPETQY

D: NA
length: 13
J: TRBJ2-1
V: TRBV5-1
CDR3: ASSLMGRSYNEQF

D: NA
length: 12
J: TRBJ2-3
V: TRBV5-1
CDR3: ASSLNGRLDTQY

D: NA
length: 11
J: TRBJ2-2
V: TRBV9
CDR3: ASKEGGTGELF

D: TRBD1
length: 13
J: TRBJ2-7
V: TRBV12-3/TRBV12-4
CDR3: ASSRTGAGVYEQY

D: NA
length: 13
J: TRBJ2-1
V: TRBV7-9
CDR3: ASSLAGGPTNEQF

D: NA
length: 11
J: TRBJ2-3
V: TRBV20-1
CDR3: SAVDGRTDTQY

D: TRBD1
length: 13
J: TRBJ1-2
V: TRBV12-3/TRBV12-4
CDR3: ASRSSQGAYDGYT

D: TRBD2
length: 15
J: TRBJ2-5
V: TRBV15
CDR3: ATSRDRGGLLQETQY

D: TRBD1
length: 16
J: TRBJ1-6
V: TRBV5-1
CDR3: ASSLGQGVSSYNSPLH

D: NA
length: 13
J: TRBJ1-1
V: TRBV5-6
CDR3: ASTPLGGRGTEAF

D: NA
length: 13
J: TRBJ2-2
V: TRBV15
CDR3: ATSRDQQVPGELF

D: TRBD2
length: 13
J: TRBJ2-1
V: TRBV5-1
CDR3: ASSPPGLAHNEQF

D: NA
length: 16
J: TRBJ2-3
V: TRBV11-2
CDR3: ASSLGNIDGYSTDTQY

D: NA
length: 13
J: TRBJ1-4
V: TRBV3-1
CDR3: ASSQDRQTNEKLF

D: NA
length: 12
J: TRBJ1-4
V: TRBV20-1
CDR3: SARDSAANEKLF

D: NA
length: 14
J: TRBJ2-5
V: TRBV6-5
CDR3: ASSYSTGFVQETQY

D: NA
length: 15
J: TRBJ2-2
V: TRBV27
CDR3: ASSPRGIYSLGGELF

D: TRBD2
length: 10
J: TRBJ2-1
V: TRBV10-3
CDR3: ATGTSGDEQF